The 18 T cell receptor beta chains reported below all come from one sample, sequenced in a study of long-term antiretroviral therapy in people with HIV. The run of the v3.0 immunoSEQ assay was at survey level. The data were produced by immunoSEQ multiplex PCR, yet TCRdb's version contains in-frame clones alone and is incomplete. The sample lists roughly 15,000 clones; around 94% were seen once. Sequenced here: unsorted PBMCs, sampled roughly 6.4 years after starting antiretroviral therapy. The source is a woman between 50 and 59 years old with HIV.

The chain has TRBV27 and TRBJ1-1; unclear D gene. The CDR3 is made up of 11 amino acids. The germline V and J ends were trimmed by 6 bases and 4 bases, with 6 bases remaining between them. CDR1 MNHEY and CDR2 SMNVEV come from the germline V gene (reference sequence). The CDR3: CASRLGTEAFF. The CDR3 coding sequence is TGTGCCAGCAGATTGGGCACTGAAGCTTTCTTT.

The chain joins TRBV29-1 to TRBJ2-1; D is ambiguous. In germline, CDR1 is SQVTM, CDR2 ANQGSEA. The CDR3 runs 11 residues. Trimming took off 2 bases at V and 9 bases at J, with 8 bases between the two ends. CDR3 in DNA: TGCAGCGTTGAACTTAGGGCTGAGCAGTTCTTC. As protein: CSVELRAEQFF.

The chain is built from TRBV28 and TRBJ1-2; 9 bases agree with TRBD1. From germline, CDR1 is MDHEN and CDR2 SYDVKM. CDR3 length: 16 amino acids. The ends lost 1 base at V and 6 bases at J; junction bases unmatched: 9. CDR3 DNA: TGTGCCAGCAGTTTATCCGACCGGGGGGACAGGGATGGCTACACCTTC. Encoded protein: CASSLSDRGDRDGYTF.

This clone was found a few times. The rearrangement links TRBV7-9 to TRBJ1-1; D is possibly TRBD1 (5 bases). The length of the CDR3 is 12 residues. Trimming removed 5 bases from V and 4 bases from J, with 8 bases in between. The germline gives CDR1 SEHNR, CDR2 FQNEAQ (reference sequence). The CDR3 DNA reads TGTGCCAGCAGCCCCGGGGGCACTGAAGCTTTCTTT. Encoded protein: CASSPGGTEAFF.

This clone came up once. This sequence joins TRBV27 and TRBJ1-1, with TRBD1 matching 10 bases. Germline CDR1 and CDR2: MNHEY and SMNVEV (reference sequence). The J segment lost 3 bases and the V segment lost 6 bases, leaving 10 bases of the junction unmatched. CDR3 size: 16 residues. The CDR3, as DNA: TGTGCCAGCAGAACCCCCTCCGGGACAGGGGACACTGAAGCTTTCTTT. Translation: CASRTPSGTGDTEAFF.

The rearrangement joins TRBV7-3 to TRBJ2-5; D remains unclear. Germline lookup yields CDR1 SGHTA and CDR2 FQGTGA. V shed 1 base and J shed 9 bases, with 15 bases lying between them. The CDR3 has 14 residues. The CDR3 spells CASSLNPDHPAQYF. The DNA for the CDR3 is TGTGCCAGCAGCTTAAATCCAGACCATCCGGCCCAGTACTTC. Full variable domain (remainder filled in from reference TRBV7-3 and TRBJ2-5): GAGVSQTPSNKVTEKGKYVELRCDPISGHTALYWYRQSLGQGPEFLIYFQGTGAADDSGLPNDRFFAVRPEGSVSTLKIQRTERGDSAVYLCASSLNPDHPAQYFGPGTRLLVL.

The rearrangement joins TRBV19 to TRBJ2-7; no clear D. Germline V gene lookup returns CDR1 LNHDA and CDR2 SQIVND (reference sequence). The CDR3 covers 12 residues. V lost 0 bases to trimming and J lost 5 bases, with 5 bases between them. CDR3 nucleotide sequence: TGTGCCAGTAGTATAGATCCCCACGAGCAGTACTTC. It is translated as CASSIDPHEQYF.

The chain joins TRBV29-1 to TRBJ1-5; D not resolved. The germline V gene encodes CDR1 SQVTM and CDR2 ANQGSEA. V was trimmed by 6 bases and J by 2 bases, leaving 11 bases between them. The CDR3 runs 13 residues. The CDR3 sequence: CSVANIGNQPQHF. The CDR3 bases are TGCAGCGTCGCAAACATTGGCAATCAGCCCCAGCATTTT.

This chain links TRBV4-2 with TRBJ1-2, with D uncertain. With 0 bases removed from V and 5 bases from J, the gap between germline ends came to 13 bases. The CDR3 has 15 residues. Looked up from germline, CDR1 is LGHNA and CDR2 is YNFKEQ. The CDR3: CASSQEERETYGYTF. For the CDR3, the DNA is TGTGCCAGCAGCCAAGAAGAAAGGGAAACATATGGCTACACCTTC.

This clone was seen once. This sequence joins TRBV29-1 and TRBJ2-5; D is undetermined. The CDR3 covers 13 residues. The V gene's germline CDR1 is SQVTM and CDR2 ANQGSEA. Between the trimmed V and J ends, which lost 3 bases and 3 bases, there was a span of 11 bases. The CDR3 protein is CSVDVNWEETQYF. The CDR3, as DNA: TGCAGCGTTGACGTGAATTGGGAAGAGACCCAGTACTTC.

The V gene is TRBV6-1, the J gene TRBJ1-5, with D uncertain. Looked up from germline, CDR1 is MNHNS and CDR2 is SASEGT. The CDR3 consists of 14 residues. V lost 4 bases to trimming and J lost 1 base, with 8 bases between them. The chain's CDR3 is CASSVWGSNQPQHF. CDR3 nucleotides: TGTGCCAGCAGTGTCTGGGGAAGCAATCAGCCCCAGCATTTT.

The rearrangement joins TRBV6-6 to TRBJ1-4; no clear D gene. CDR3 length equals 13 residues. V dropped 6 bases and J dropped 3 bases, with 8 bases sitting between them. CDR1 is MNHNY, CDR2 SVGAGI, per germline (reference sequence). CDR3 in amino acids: CASRVPSNEKLFF. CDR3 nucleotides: TGTGCCAGCAGGGTCCCTTCTAATGAAAAACTGTTTTTT.

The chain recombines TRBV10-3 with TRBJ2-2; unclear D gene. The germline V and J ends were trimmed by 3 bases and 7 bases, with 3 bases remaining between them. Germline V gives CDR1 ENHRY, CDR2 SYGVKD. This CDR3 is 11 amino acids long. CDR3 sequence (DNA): TGTGCCATCAGTGACGTCGGGGAGCTGTTTTTT. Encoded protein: CAISDVGELFF.

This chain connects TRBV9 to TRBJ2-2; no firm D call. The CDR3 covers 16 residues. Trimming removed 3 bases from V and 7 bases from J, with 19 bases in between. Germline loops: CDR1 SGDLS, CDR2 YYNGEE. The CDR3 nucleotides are TGTGCCAGCAGCGCGCCAGGACGTCGGCTTCTCGGGGAGCTGTTTTTT. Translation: CASSAPGRRLLGELFF.

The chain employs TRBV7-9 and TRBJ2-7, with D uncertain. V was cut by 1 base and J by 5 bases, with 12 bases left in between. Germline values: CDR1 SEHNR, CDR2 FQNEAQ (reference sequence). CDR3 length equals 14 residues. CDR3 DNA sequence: TGTGCCAGCAGCTTAGGTCTAGGGCTTGACGAGCAGTACTTC. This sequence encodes CASSLGLGLDEQYF.

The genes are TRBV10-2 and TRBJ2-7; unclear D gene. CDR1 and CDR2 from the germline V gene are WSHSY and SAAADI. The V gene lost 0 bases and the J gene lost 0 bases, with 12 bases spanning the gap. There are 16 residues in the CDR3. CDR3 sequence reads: CASSESNGSPSYEQYF. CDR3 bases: TGCGCCAGCAGTGAGTCGAACGGGTCACCCTCCTACGAGCAGTACTTC.

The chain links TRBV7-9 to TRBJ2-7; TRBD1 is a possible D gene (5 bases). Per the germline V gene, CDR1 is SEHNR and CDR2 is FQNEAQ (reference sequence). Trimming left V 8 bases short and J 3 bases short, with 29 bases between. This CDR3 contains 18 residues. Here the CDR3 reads CASAGPQKSNRLNYEQYF. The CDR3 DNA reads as TGTGCCAGCGCCGGACCACAAAAAAGCAACAGGTTAAACTACGAGCAGTACTTC. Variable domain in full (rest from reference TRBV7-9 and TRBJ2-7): DTGVSQNPRHKITKRGQNVTFRCDPISEHNRLYWYRQTLGQGPEFLTYFQNEAQLEKSRLLSDRFSAERPKGSFSTLEIQRTEQGDSAMYLCASAGPQKSNRLNYEQYFGPGTRLTVT.

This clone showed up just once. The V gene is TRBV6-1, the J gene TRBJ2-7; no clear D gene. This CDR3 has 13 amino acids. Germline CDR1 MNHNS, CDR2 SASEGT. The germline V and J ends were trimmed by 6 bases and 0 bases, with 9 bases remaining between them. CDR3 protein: CASRLGFSYEQYF. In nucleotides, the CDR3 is TGTGCCAGCAGGCTCGGATTCTCCTACGAGCAGTACTTC.